Following are 19 T cell receptor beta chains from one sample sequenced in a study of blood T cell repertoires in COVID-19. Using immunoSEQ multiplex PCR, the repertoire was profiled, and TCRdb retains in-frame clones only, with some absent. The data show tens of thousands of clones, around 85% seen once. Sequencing was carried out using peripheral blood. The receptors shown here come from a woman older than 75 with acute or convalescent COVID-19.

The V and J genes are TRBV11-2 and TRBJ2-7, with 8 positions matching TRBD2. Germline assignment: CDR1 SGHAT and CDR2 FQNNGV. Germline trimming cut 5 bases from V and 2 bases from J; bases unmatched to any gene: 20. The CDR3 consists of 19 residues. The CDR3 sequence is CASSHIKMRGLGVPYEQYF. CDR3 nucleotides: TGTGCCAGCAGCCACATAAAAATGCGGGGACTAGGGGTCCCCTACGAGCAGTACTTC.

V usage is TRBV6-1 and J usage is TRBJ1-1; possibly TRBD1 for D (5 bases). Between the trimmed V and J ends, which lost 3 bases and 1 base, there was a span of 9 bases. The CDR3 has 14 amino acids. CDR1 and CDR2 from the germline V gene are MNHNS and SASEGT. The DNA for the CDR3 is TGTGCCAGCAGTGAGGTACAGGAGAACACTGAAGCTTTCTTT. Amino acids: CASSEVQENTEAFF.

The chain links TRBV6-5 to TRBJ1-1, with a weak D call TRBD1 (5 bases). Germline V gene data show CDR1 as MNHEY and CDR2 as SVGAGI. V lost 6 bases and J 6 bases, leaving 17 bases between the germline ends. This CDR3 has 14 amino acids. DNA for the CDR3: TGTGCCAGCAGGCGGGGGGGTATGTTTTCTGAAGCTTTCTTT. Protein product: CASRRGGMFSEAFF.

A note on this clone: A much bigger clone sits one base away, suggesting this may be a read error. J is TRBJ2-7 and V is TRBV2; the match to TRBD2 covers 8 bases. Germline V gene lookup returns CDR1 SNHLY and CDR2 FYNNEI. CDR3 length: 16 residues. Trimming took 11 bases from V and 0 from J; bases not matched to a gene: 15. DNA of the CDR3: TGTGCCCGCTGGGGGGGGCAACGGGGGGGCTCCTACGAGCAGTACTTC. The encoded protein is CARWGGQRGGSYEQYF.

This clone occurred a few times. The genes are TRBV5-4 and TRBJ2-5, with 8 nucleotides matching TRBD1. Germline CDR1 and CDR2: SGHNT and YYREEE (reference sequence). The CDR3 is 16 amino acids. V was clipped by 4 bases and J by 1 base; unmatched bases: 9. The CDR3 region has the DNA TGTGCCAGCAGCCCGGTCCCAGGGGGCTTCCAAGAGACCCAGTACTTC. Residues: CASSPVPGGFQETQYF.

This clone was seen a handful of times. The chain links TRBV9 to TRBJ2-5, with 9 bases identical to TRBD2. V shed 4 bases, J shed 3 bases, and the junction held 16 bases outside the gene matches. This CDR3 is built from 18 residues. The germline V gene has CDR1 SGDLS and CDR2 YYNGEE. In nucleotides, the CDR3 is TGTGCCAGCAGCTTGGGGGCTAGCGGGGTCGGGTCGAAAGAGACCCAGTACTTC. Protein product: CASSLGASGVGSKETQYF.

This chain joins TRBV4-2 and TRBJ1-6; tentative D call: TRBD1 (5 bases). This CDR3 has 15 amino acids. The V and J ends lost 3 bases and 5 bases respectively, with 11 bases between them. CDR1 and CDR2 from the germline V gene are LGHNA and YNFKEQ. The CDR3 region is CASSQTVQDNSPLHF. CDR3 nucleotide sequence: TGTGCCAGCAGCCAGACAGTTCAGGATAATTCACCCCTCCACTTT.

The chain links TRBV28 to TRBJ2-3; D possibly corresponds to TRBD2 (8 bases). Germline CDR1 and CDR2: MDHEN and SYDVKM. V was clipped by 5 bases and J by 1 base, with 28 bases between them. This CDR3 is 20 amino acids long. The CDR3: CASSNQLGTAPGGGTDTQYF. DNA for the CDR3: TGTGCCAGCAGTAACCAACTGGGGACAGCCCCGGGGGGGGGCACAGATACGCAGTATTTT.

The chain has TRBV18 and TRBJ2-1, with 11 bases lining up with TRBD2. Germline V CDR1 and CDR2: KGHSH, LQKENI. The CDR3 is made up of 16 amino acids. The trim removed 6 bases at V and 8 bases at J, leaving 12 bases unmatched. In DNA, the CDR3 is TGTGCCAGCTCCCTTTTACTAGCGGGAGTTTTCGATGAGCAGTTCTTC. Translating gives CASSLLLAGVFDEQFF.

The chain couples TRBV19 to TRBJ2-6; D is perhaps TRBD2 (6 bases). Germline CDR1 reads LNHDA; CDR2 reads SQIVND (reference sequence). This CDR3 has 17 residues. Trimming shortened V by 6 bases and J by 4 bases, and 19 bases separated the two germline ends. The CDR3 DNA is TGTGCCAGTAGCGTAGCGGTGAAGTTGGCCGGGGCCAACGTCCTGACTTTC. Encoded protein: CASSVAVKLAGANVLTF. The whole variable domain, filled in from reference TRBV19 and TRBJ2-6, reads DGGITQSPKYLFRKEGQNVTLSCEQNLNHDAMYWYRQDPGQGLRLIYYSQIVNDFQKGDIAEGYSVSREKKESFPLTVTSAQKNPTAFYLCASSVAVKLAGANVLTFGAGSRLTVL.

The rearrangement links TRBV7-9 to TRBJ2-7; D perhaps matches TRBD1 (5 bases). V was pared by 1 base and J by 2 bases, with 12 bases between. CDR3 length equals 15 residues. Germline V gene data show CDR1 as SEHNR and CDR2 as FQNEAQ (reference sequence). CDR3 nucleotides: TGTGCCAGCAGCTTAGTCCCGGACAATGCCTACGAGCAGTACTTC. Amino acids: CASSLVPDNAYEQYF.

The rearrangement joins TRBV10-1 to TRBJ1-1, with 9 positions matching TRBD1. In germline, CDR1 is WNHNN, CDR2 SYGVQD (reference sequence). Unmatched junction bases numbered 2, after V lost 6 bases and J lost 3 bases. The CDR3 runs to 13 residues. The CDR3 reads CASRGQGHTEAFF. In DNA form, the CDR3 reads TGCGCCAGCAGGGGACAGGGTCACACTGAAGCTTTCTTT.

V gene TRBV2 combines with J gene TRBJ1-2, with D possibly being TRBD1 (5 bases). The germline V gene encodes CDR1 SNHLY and CDR2 FYNNEI. V was shortened by 5 bases and J by 7 bases, with 17 bases between the two germline ends. This CDR3 contains 14 residues. The CDR3 region has the DNA TGTGCCAGCAGTTGGGGCGAGGAAATTGGTGGCTACACCTTC. This translates into CASSWGEEIGGYTF.

V gene TRBV7-2 combines with J gene TRBJ2-1; D may be TRBD2 (5 bases). The CDR3 covers 12 residues. The germline gives CDR1 SGHTA, CDR2 FQGNSA. V lost 4 bases to trimming and J lost 7 bases, with 8 bases between them. The CDR3 nucleotides are TGTGCCAGCAGCTCTCGGAGGAATGAGCAGTTCTTC. Translation: CASSSRRNEQFF.

The rearrangement uses TRBV7-9 and TRBJ2-7, with D unclear. Between the trimmed V and J ends, which lost 1 base and 5 bases, there was a span of 12 bases. This CDR3 region has 14 residues. CDR1 is SEHNR and CDR2 is FQNEAQ in the germline V gene (reference sequence). CDR3 nucleotide sequence: TGTGCCAGCAGCTTAGTAAACAGCCCAAACGAGCAGTACTTC. Protein: CASSLVNSPNEQYF.

J is TRBJ1-1 and V is TRBV27; no definite D call. The CDR3 spans 13 residues. V was cut by 4 bases and J by 5 bases, with 11 bases left in between. CDR1 is MNHEY, CDR2 SMNVEV, per germline (reference sequence). The DNA of the CDR3 is TGTGCCAGCAGTTCTCCGACGGGAACTGAAGCTTTCTTT. Residues: CASSSPTGTEAFF.

This clone was seen only once. This chain joins TRBV9 and TRBJ2-6; D may be TRBD1 (6 bases). Trimming removed 2 bases at V and 4 bases at J, with 13 bases between. CDR1 and CDR2 (germline): SGDLS, YYNGEE. The CDR3 runs 16 residues. CDR3 in amino acids: CASSVITGPGANVLTF. The CDR3 nucleotides are TGTGCCAGCAGCGTTATAACAGGGCCCGGGGCCAACGTCCTGACTTTC.

This sequence joins TRBV11-2 and TRBJ2-1, with D unresolved. The CDR3 is made up of 15 amino acids. Per germline, CDR1 SGHAT and CDR2 FQNNGV. Trimming stripped 4 bases from V and 6 bases from J, with 16 bases between. CDR3: CASSSVRGPGNEQFF. For the CDR3, the DNA is TGTGCCAGCAGCTCCGTCCGAGGCCCTGGCAATGAGCAGTTCTTC.

The chain couples TRBV6-4 to TRBJ1-5; 9 bases align to TRBD1. Germline trimming cut 4 bases from V and 3 bases from J; bases unmatched to any gene: 4. CDR1 is MRHNA and CDR2 is SNTAGT in the germline V gene. The CDR3 is 15 residues long. CDR3 sequence: CASSAGQGLNQPQHF. In DNA form, the CDR3 reads TGTGCCAGCAGTGCGGGACAGGGACTCAATCAGCCCCAGCATTTT.